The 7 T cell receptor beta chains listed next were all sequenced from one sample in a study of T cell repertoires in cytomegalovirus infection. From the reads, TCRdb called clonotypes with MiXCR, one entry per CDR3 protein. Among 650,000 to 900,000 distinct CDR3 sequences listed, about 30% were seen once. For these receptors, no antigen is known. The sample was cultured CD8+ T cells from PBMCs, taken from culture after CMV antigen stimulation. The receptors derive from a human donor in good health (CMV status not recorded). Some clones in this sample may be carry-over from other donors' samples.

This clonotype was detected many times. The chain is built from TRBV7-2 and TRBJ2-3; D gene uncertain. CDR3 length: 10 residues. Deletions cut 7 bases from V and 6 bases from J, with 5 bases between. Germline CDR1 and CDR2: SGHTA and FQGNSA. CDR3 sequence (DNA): TGTGCCAGCACCACGGATACGCAGTATTTT. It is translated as CASTTDTQYF.

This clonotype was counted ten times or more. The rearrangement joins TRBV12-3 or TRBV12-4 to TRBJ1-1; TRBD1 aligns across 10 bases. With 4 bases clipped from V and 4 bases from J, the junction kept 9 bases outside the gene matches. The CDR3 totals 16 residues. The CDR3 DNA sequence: TGTGCCAGCAGTTCCGGGACAGGGGTGTTTGGCACTGAAGCTTTCTTT. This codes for CASSSGTGVFGTEAFF.

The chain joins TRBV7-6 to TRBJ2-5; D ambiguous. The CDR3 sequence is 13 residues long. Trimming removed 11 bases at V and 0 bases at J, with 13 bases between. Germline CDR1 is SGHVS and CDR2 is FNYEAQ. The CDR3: CAGQFLYQETQYF. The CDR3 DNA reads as TGTGCCGGCCAATTTCTGTACCAAGAGACCCAGTACTTC.

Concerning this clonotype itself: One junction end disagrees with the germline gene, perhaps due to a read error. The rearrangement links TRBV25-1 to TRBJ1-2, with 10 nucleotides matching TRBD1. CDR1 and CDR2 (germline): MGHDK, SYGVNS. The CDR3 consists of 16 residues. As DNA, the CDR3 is TGTGCCAGCAGAGGCGTCGACAGGGGGCGCCGGTATGGCTATACCTTC. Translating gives CASRGVDRGRRYGYTF.

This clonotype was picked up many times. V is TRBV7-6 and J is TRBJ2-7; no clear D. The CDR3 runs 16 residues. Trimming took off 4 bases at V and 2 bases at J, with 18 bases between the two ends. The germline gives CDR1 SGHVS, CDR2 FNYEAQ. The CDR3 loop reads CASSSFKGLAPYEQYV. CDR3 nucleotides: TGTGCCAGCAGCTCCTTTAAAGGTCTCGCCCCCTACGAGCAGTACGTC.

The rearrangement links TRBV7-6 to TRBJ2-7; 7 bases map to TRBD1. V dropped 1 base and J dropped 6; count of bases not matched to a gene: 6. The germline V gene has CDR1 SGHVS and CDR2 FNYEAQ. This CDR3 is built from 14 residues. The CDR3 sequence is CASSLGGGRSEQYV. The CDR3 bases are TGTGCCAGCAGCTTAGGAGGGGGCCGGTCCGAGCAGTACGTC.

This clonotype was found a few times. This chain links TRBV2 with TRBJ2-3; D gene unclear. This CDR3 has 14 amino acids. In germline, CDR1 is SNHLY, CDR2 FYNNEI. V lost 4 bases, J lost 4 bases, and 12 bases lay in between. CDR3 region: CASSGEPLADTQYF. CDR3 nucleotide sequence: TGTGCCAGCAGTGGTGAGCCGCTAGCAGATACGCAGTATTTT.